The clone carrying this T cell receptor beta chain was seen just once. Within Nashville, Tennessee resided all donors, each a Caucasian adult. The record originates from a study of shared clonotypes between healthy human individuals. Sequencing was performed with immunoSEQ multiplex PCR; in TCRdb, only in-frame clones are kept and a portion is missing. The sample holds about 470,000 clones, around 79% seen once. The CDR3 spans 11 residues. Germline V gene lookup returns CDR1 DFQATT and CDR2 SNEGSKA (reference sequence). The V gene lost 3 bases and the J gene lost 6 bases, with 9 bases spanning the gap.

The origin of this receptor is a woman aged 40 to 49 in good health. Some clones in this sample may be carry-over from other donors' samples. This sequence joins TRBV20-1 and TRBJ2-7; TRBD2 is a possible D gene (6 bases). The sequenced sample consisted of PBMCs. CDR3: CSASRGTEQYF. Here the CDR3 DNA reads TGCAGTGCTAGTCGCGGGACCGAGCAGTACTTC.